Following are 3 T cell receptor beta chains from one sample sequenced in a study of naive and memory T cell subsets (dated by TCRdb to about 2017). The library was prepared using 5' RACE. Sequenced on an Illumina MiSeq. The ligated cDNA was amplified by four rounds of PCR, in which nested alpha and beta constant region primers were used together with the SP2 primer. TCRdb passed the public sequencing reads through fastp at Q25 and MiXCR, retaining productive beta sequences. Entries that share a CDR3 protein sequence are merged under the most common genes and DNA. Within this sample are roughly 56,000 distinct CDR3 sequences, with approximately 6.6% of them counted one time only. In total, the top ten clones hold 9% to 10% of the sample. Using 3' ligation of a UMI-containing oligonucleotide to TCR cDNA, the study laid out a robust and sensitive protocol to amplify, sequence and analyze TCRs. Receptors originate from a male donor in good health.

This clonotype was counted a few times. The CDR3 DNA reads as TGTGCCAGCAGTTATTCTCCAAGCTCCTACGAGCAGTACTTC. Encoded protein: CASSYSPSSYEQYF. V usage is TRBV6-5 and J usage is TRBJ2-7, with no clear D. V was cut by 3 bases and J by 0 bases, with 9 bases left in between. CDR1 and CDR2 (germline): MNHEY, SVGAGI. The CDR3 is 14 residues long.

This clonotype was detected only a few times. The chain links TRBV3-1 to TRBJ2-3; a weak D match, TRBD2 (5 bases). V lost 1 base and J lost 3, with 14 bases in between. This CDR3 contains 16 residues. Germline-derived CDR1 and CDR2 are LGHDT and YNNKEL (reference sequence). CDR3 amino acids: CASSQVTLAATDTQYF. DNA for the CDR3: TGTGCCAGCAGCCAAGTAACGCTAGCCGCGACAGATACGCAGTATTTT.

This clonotype was recorded many times. This sequence joins TRBV6-1 and TRBJ2-1, with 10 positions matching TRBD1. This CDR3 has 13 residues. Germline V gene data show CDR1 as MNHNS and CDR2 as SASEGT. J gave up 6 bases and V 11 bases, and 7 bases lay outside the gene matches. CDR3 nucleotide sequence: TGTGCCGGCGGACAGGGGGTTTCCAATGAGCAGTTCTTC. Translated, it gives CAGGQGVSNEQFF.